One and the same sample provided the 18 T cell receptor beta chains below, sequenced in a study of T cell responses to AZD1222 COVID-19 vaccine (dated by TCRdb to the early 2020s). Receptor amplification or capture employed the immunoSEQ multiplex PCR assay. Here the immuneACCESS table is served through TCRdb, limited to in-frame sequences with V and J called. Missing clones are a known gap in these copies; in checked studies unresolved V genes cover under half, and the rest lacks a known reason. The sample includes approximately 130,000 clones, with 75% to 90% observed a single time. The ten largest clones represent 9.4% of the sample. The time point label of this sample denotes: baseline before first vaccination. Sequencing was performed on peripheral blood, taken on day 0 of AZD1222 vaccination. The receptors stem from an adult in good health.

V gene TRBV27 combines with J gene TRBJ2-7, with unresolved D. Germline lookup yields CDR1 MNHEY and CDR2 SMNVEV (reference sequence). This CDR3 region has 13 residues. V was trimmed by 0 bases and J by 2 bases, leaving 5 bases between them. The CDR3 loop reads CASSLSVPYEQYF. The CDR3 DNA is TGTGCCAGCAGTTTATCGGTTCCCTACGAGCAGTACTTC.

The genes are TRBV9 and TRBJ2-5, with D hard to call. Trimming left V 0 bases short and J 1 base short, with 7 bases between. The length of the CDR3 is 14 residues. Germline V gene data show CDR1 as SGDLS and CDR2 as YYNGEE. The CDR3 protein is CASSVEPIQETQYF. DNA of the CDR3: TGTGCCAGCAGCGTAGAGCCCATCCAAGAGACCCAGTACTTC. Complete variable domain (other parts from reference TRBV9 and TRBJ2-5): DSGVTQTPKHLITATGQRVTLRCSPRSGDLSVYWYQQSLDQGLQFLIQYYNGEERAKGNILERFSAQQFPDLHSELNLSSLELGDSALYFCASSVEPIQETQYFGPGTRLLVL.

Only a few counts were recorded for this clone. The chain employs TRBV27 and TRBJ2-7; 7 nucleotides agree with TRBD1. This CDR3 region has 14 residues. Germline CDR1 reads MNHEY; CDR2 reads SMNVEV (reference sequence). V dropped 5 bases and J dropped 2; count of bases not matched to a gene: 6. The CDR3 sequence is CASSPGTVPYEQYF. In DNA form, the CDR3 reads TGTGCCAGCAGTCCCGGGACAGTCCCCTACGAGCAGTACTTC.

The chain combines TRBV28 with TRBJ1-2; TRBD1 is a possible D gene (5 bases). This CDR3 contains 16 residues. V lost 6 bases to trimming and J lost 4 bases, with 21 bases between them. Germline loops: CDR1 MDHEN, CDR2 SYDVKM. The CDR3 DNA is TGTGCCAGCAGCTCCGGCGGGGGGAATCGTATCTATGGCTACACCTTC. Its translation is CASSSGGGNRIYGYTF.

The chain joins TRBV10-3 to TRBJ2-7; 8 nucleotides align to TRBD1. The CDR3 runs 14 residues. Germline V lookup: CDR1 ENHRY, CDR2 SYGVKD. V lost 6 bases, J lost 7 bases, and 11 bases stayed unmatched. The CDR3 region is CAISLPSQGVEQYF. Written as DNA, the CDR3 is TGTGCCATCAGCCTCCCCTCACAGGGGGTTGAGCAGTACTTC.

The chain has TRBV27 and TRBJ1-2; 9 positions agree with TRBD1. The V and J ends lost 6 bases and 5 bases, in that order; junction bases with no gene match: 7. Germline CDR1 and CDR2: MNHEY and SMNVEV (reference sequence). The CDR3 sequence is 14 residues long. Written as DNA, the CDR3 is TGTGCCAGCAGACTCCGGGGGACAGGGTATGGCTACACCTTC. It is translated as CASRLRGTGYGYTF.

J is TRBJ2-7 and V is TRBV19, with D unresolved. V was trimmed by 3 bases and J by 6 bases, leaving 18 bases between them. CDR1 is LNHDA, CDR2 SQIVND, per germline (reference sequence). The CDR3 has 15 amino acids. This CDR3 is CASSILPDPTSEQYF. CDR3 coding DNA: TGTGCCAGTAGTATTCTACCAGACCCGACTTCCGAGCAGTACTTC.

This chain joins TRBV2 and TRBJ1-5; D unclear. The CDR3 length is 13 residues. Trimming removed 5 bases from V and 5 bases from J, with 10 bases in between. Germline V lookup: CDR1 SNHLY, CDR2 FYNNEI. DNA of the CDR3: TGTGCCAGCAGTTTAATTTCCTATCAGCCCCAGCATTTT. It encodes CASSLISYQPQHF.

The rearrangement uses TRBV6-5 and TRBJ1-4, with D perhaps matching TRBD1 (5 bases). In germline, CDR1 is MNHEY, CDR2 SVGAGI. This CDR3 has 14 amino acids. Trimming shortened V by 8 bases and J by 0 bases, and 10 bases separated the two germline ends. In DNA form, the CDR3 reads TGTGCCAGCGCAGACAGAGCAACTAATGAAAAACTGTTTTTT. Protein sequence: CASADRATNEKLFF.

The V call is TRBV12-5, the J call TRBJ2-3, with D tentatively TRBD2 (5 bases). V was cut by 5 bases and J by 6 bases, with 12 bases left in between. This CDR3 has 13 amino acids. The V gene's germline CDR1 is LGHNT and CDR2 FRNRAP. The CDR3 protein is CASGRRPGDTQYF. DNA for the CDR3: TGTGCTAGTGGTCGCCGACCGGGGGATACGCAGTATTTT.

This sequence joins TRBV12-3 or TRBV12-4 and TRBJ1-6; D is undetermined. The CDR3 has 12 amino acids. Trimming stripped 6 bases from V and 13 bases from J, with 13 bases between. The CDR3 nucleotides read TGTGCCAGCAGCCGCGACACCAGGCCCCTCCACTTT. Amino acid sequence: CASSRDTRPLHF.

The chain combines TRBV2 with TRBJ1-5; TRBD1 agrees at 8 bases. The CDR3 is 16 residues long. After removal of 6 bases from V and 1 base from J, the junction contained 8 bases not matched to a gene. Germline lookup yields CDR1 SNHLY and CDR2 FYNNEI. The CDR3 is CASRSGGAGSNQPQHF. Written as DNA, the CDR3 is TGTGCCAGCAGGTCAGGGGGCGCGGGGAGCAATCAGCCCCAGCATTTT.

This chain connects TRBV7-6 to TRBJ1-4; 9 bases are a match to TRBD1. This CDR3 comprises 16 residues. V lost 2 bases to trimming and J lost 7 bases; unmatched junction nucleotides: 8. CDR1 SGHVS and CDR2 FNYEAQ come from the germline V gene. The CDR3 region is CASSLTRGQGLEKLFF. CDR3 nucleotide sequence: TGTGCCAGCAGCTTAACGCGGGGACAGGGACTTGAAAAACTGTTTTTT.

The V call is TRBV5-6, the J call TRBJ1-1; 7 nucleotides match TRBD1. The V gene's germline CDR1 is SGHDT and CDR2 YYEEEE. The J segment lost 4 bases and the V segment lost 1 base, leaving 4 bases of the junction unmatched. The length of the CDR3 is 14 residues. CDR3 sequence: CASSLRAGGTEAFF. The CDR3 bases are TGTGCCAGCAGCTTGAGGGCAGGGGGCACTGAAGCTTTCTTT. The whole variable domain, remainder taken from reference TRBV5-6 and TRBJ1-1, is DAGVTQSPTHLIKTRGQQVTLRCSPKSGHDTVSWYQQALGQGPQFIFQYYEEEERQRGNFPDRFSGHQFPNYSSELNVNALLLGDSALYLCASSLRAGGTEAFFGQGTRLTVV.

The rearrangement uses TRBV30 and TRBJ2-1, with D perhaps matching TRBD2 (5 bases). The V end was cut by 1 base, the J end by 8 bases, with 6 bases between. Germline CDR1 is GTSNPN and CDR2 is SVGIG (reference sequence). The CDR3 is 11 residues long. The CDR3: CAWSEADEQFF. DNA of the CDR3: TGTGCCTGGAGTGAAGCGGATGAGCAGTTCTTC. The full variable domain, completed using reference TRBV30 and TRBJ2-1, is SQTIHQWPATLVQPVGSPLSLECTVEGTSNPNLYWYRQAAGRGLQLLFYSVGIGQISSEVPQNLSASRPQDRQFILSSKKLLLSDSGFYLCAWSEADEQFFGPGTRLTVL.

V gene TRBV5-6 combines with J gene TRBJ1-4; D perhaps matches TRBD1 (6 bases). The CDR3 runs 15 residues. With 4 bases removed from V and 8 bases from J, the gap between germline ends came to 18 bases. The germline V gene encodes CDR1 SGHDT and CDR2 YYEEEE. The CDR3 region has the DNA TGTGCCAGCAGCGGTTTTCAGGGGCTTGGCGAAAAACTGTTTTTT. It is translated as CASSGFQGLGEKLFF.

Written as DNA, the CDR3 is TGTGCCAGCAGCTTAGGGGAATACACCGGGGAGCTGTTTTTT. Its protein is CASSLGEYTGELFF. The V gene is TRBV5-6, the J gene TRBJ2-2; possibly TRBD1 for D (5 bases). V lost 2 bases, J lost 3 bases, and 8 bases lay in between. The CDR3 covers 14 residues. Germline assignment: CDR1 SGHDT and CDR2 YYEEEE.

J is TRBJ2-6 and V is TRBV4-3; D is uncertain. V was trimmed by 5 bases and J by 0 bases, leaving 11 bases between them. The germline gives CDR1 LGHNA, CDR2 YSLEER. The CDR3 covers 16 residues. CDR3 nucleotide sequence: TGCGCCAGCAGCTACGGACGGTTCTCTGGGGCCAACGTCCTGACTTTC. Protein product: CASSYGRFSGANVLTF.